This T cell receptor (beta chain) originates from a study of blood T cell repertoires in COVID-19. CDR3 size: 12 residues. V lost 2 bases to trimming and J lost 5 bases, with 8 bases between them. CDR1 SGHRS and CDR2 YFSETQ come from the germline V gene. As processed by the authors: Quantification of nucleated cells was approximated via reference gene primer amplification. Only in-frame clones appear in the TCRdb table, and some are missing; sequencing was by immunoSEQ multiplex PCR. V and J calls plus clone size are reproduced from that table; the DNA served to infer D and trimming. The repertoire holds under 400,000 clones, with around 90% as singletons.

Sequencing was carried out using peripheral blood. The chain couples TRBV5-1 to TRBJ2-7; no clear D gene. This sequence originates from a man between 18 and 29 years old with active or convalescent COVID-19. The CDR3 DNA follows: TGCGCCAGCAGCTTAATCCGGGACGAGCAGTACTTC. Encoded protein: CASSLIRDEQYF.